Given below is one TCR beta chain in context. Its antigen is not known. Using immunoSEQ multiplex PCR, the repertoire was profiled, and TCRdb retains in-frame clones only, with some absent. The table lists more than 100,000 clones, around 86% of them singletons. The CDR3 has 13 amino acids. CDR1 is LGHDT, CDR2 YNNKEL, per germline (reference sequence). Trimming left V 6 bases short and J 2 bases short, with 9 bases between. This entry belongs to a study of T cell responses to AZD1222 COVID-19 vaccine. Findings and caveats of the study: Sampling that yielded the repertoires occurred only after the peak T cell response. Unmutated variant regions are reportedly targeted by nearly half of spike-specific TCRs. Clonal diversity may have been underestimated in mostly white British donors. Baseline serostatus was positive in only six AZD1222 recipients.

This clonotype was sampled from an adult in good health. The sequenced sample was peripheral blood, obtained on day 0 of AZD1222 vaccination. The chain employs TRBV3-1 (or the pseudogene TRBV3-2) and TRBJ2-3; D not certain. The CDR3 bases are TGTGCCAGCAGGGCACTTTACACAGATACGCAGTATTTT. It translates to CASRALYTDTQYF.